Below, 21 T cell receptor beta chains from the same sample are listed, as sequenced in a study of cytomegalovirus exposure and HLA in healthy donors. Researchers ran the PCR with 60 Vbeta and 13 Jbeta primers. Measured with immunoSEQ multiplex PCR; TCRdb has only the in-frame clones, and not every one. The sample lists about 170,000 clones, about four fifths occurring once. Material: PBMCs. The source of these receptors is a girl aged 10 to 17 in good health and CMV-seropositive.

The chain carries TRBV27 and TRBJ2-7; 8 bases match TRBD1. The V and J ends lost 8 bases and 2 bases, in that order; junction bases with no gene match: 11. The length of the CDR3 is 15 residues. CDR1 is MNHEY, CDR2 SMNVEV, per germline (reference sequence). The CDR3 bases are TGTGCCAGCTCCCCTGGCAGGGGGCACCCCTACGAGCAGTACTTC. It codes for CASSPGRGHPYEQYF.

This clone appeared once. The CDR3 reads CASSLAQGPQETQYF. The CDR3 DNA follows: TGTGCCAGCAGCTTGGCACAGGGGCCGCAAGAGACCCAGTACTTC. The genes are TRBV5-6 and TRBJ2-5, with 7 nucleotides matching TRBD1. CDR3 size: 15 residues. Germline assignment: CDR1 SGHDT and CDR2 YYEEEE. J lost 2 bases, V lost 0 bases, and 4 bases had no gene match.

On this clone itself: The same CDR3 can be traced to other DNA sequences in this sample. The chain is built from TRBV2 and TRBJ1-1; tentative D call: TRBD1 (6 bases). The CDR3 spans 13 residues. From germline, CDR1 is SNHLY and CDR2 FYNNEI. Trimming pared 6 bases from V and 1 base from J, leaving 9 bases between. In nucleotides, the CDR3 is TGTGCCAGCAGCAGGACAGCGAACACTGAAGCTTTCTTT. It specifies CASSRTANTEAFF.

The J gene is TRBJ1-1, the V gene TRBV4-1, with D possibly matching TRBD1 (5 bases). CDR3 length equals 14 residues. Germline V lookup: CDR1 MGHRA, CDR2 YSYEKL. V was pared by 6 bases and J by 4 bases, with 15 bases between. CDR3 in amino acids: CASSQLGGGTEAFF. CDR3 nucleotides: TGCGCCAGCAGTCAGTTGGGGGGAGGCACTGAAGCTTTCTTT.

The chain combines TRBV25-1 with TRBJ2-1, with 7 bases fitting TRBD1. V was clipped by 0 bases and J by 5 bases; unmatched bases: 7. The CDR3 consists of 16 residues. Germline V gene sequence: CDR1 MGHDK, CDR2 SYGVNS. This CDR3 reads CASSEYEGALNNEQFF. CDR3 coding DNA: TGTGCCAGCAGTGAATATGAGGGGGCCCTCAACAATGAGCAGTTCTTC.

This clone was found a few times. The rearrangement joins TRBV27 to TRBJ2-1; TRBD2 aligns across 8 bases. CDR3 length: 18 residues. Trimming took 4 bases from V and 0 from J; bases not matched to a gene: 11. The germline V gene encodes CDR1 MNHEY and CDR2 SMNVEV (reference sequence). The CDR3 here is CASSYSAGGLSSYNEQFF. The CDR3 region has the DNA TGTGCCAGCAGTTATTCCGCGGGGGGCTTGAGCTCCTACAATGAGCAGTTCTTC.

The chain is built from TRBV10-2 and TRBJ1-1; 9 bases match TRBD1. The junction had 6 bases not matched to a gene; V was cut back by 6 bases and J by 10 bases. Germline V CDR1 and CDR2: WSHSY, SAAADI. The CDR3 sequence is 12 residues long. CDR3 sequence (DNA): TGCGCCAGCAGATTAAAGGGACAGGGAGCTTTCTTT. Its translation: CASRLKGQGAFF.

The chain joins TRBV7-9 to TRBJ2-5, with D possibly being TRBD1 (5 bases). This CDR3 is built from 15 residues. Deletions cut 7 bases from V and 6 bases from J, with 21 bases between. CDR1 is SEHNR and CDR2 is FQNEAQ in the germline V gene (reference sequence). In nucleotides, the CDR3 is TGTGCCAGCACCCCGACCGGTGCAGGGTGGAAGACCCAGTACTTC. Amino acid sequence: CASTPTGAGWKTQYF.

CDR3 sequence reads: CASSYGGASNQPQHF. The CDR3, as DNA: TGTGCCAGCAGCTATGGTGGGGCTAGCAATCAGCCCCAGCATTTT. The V and J genes are TRBV5-4 and TRBJ1-5; D might be TRBD1 (5 bases). Trimming pared 3 bases from V and 0 bases from J, leaving 10 bases between. The CDR3 sequence is 15 residues long. The germline V gene has CDR1 SGHNT and CDR2 YYREEE (reference sequence).

V gene TRBV28 combines with J gene TRBJ1-5, with TRBD1 matching over 9 bases. Germline-derived CDR1 and CDR2 are MDHEN and SYDVKM. J gave up 4 bases and V 7 bases, and 5 bases lay outside the gene matches. The CDR3 extends over 14 amino acids. CDR3 loop: CASTRTGVNQPQHF. DNA of the CDR3: TGTGCCAGCACCAGGACAGGGGTAAATCAGCCCCAGCATTTT.

The rearrangement links TRBV9 to TRBJ2-7; TRBD1 agrees at 11 bases. V lost 3 bases and J lost 3; bases outside the gene matches: 11. Germline lookup yields CDR1 SGDLS and CDR2 YYNGEE. This CDR3 has 17 residues. The CDR3 coding sequence is TGTGCCAGCAGCGCCGATGACCGGACAGGGGGCGTCTACGAGCAGTACTTC. Amino acid sequence: CASSADDRTGGVYEQYF.

This clone has only a few counts. V gene TRBV6-5 combines with J gene TRBJ1-1, with D possibly matching TRBD1 (6 bases). The CDR3 is 15 residues long. V lost 2 bases and J lost 3, with 13 bases in between. Germline V CDR1 and CDR2: MNHEY, SVGAGI. This CDR3 is CASSYGRGADTEAFF. In nucleotides, the CDR3 is TGTGCCAGCAGTTACGGGCGGGGGGCCGACACTGAAGCTTTCTTT.

The rearrangement joins TRBV10-3 to TRBJ2-1, with 8 bases aligning to TRBD2. The germline V gene encodes CDR1 ENHRY and CDR2 SYGVKD. The junction had 8 bases not matched to a gene; V was cut back by 6 bases and J by 7 bases. The CDR3 totals 14 residues. CDR3 sequence (DNA): TGTGCCATCAGCCCCGAACCGGGGGGGAATGAGCAGTTCTTC. Protein product: CAISPEPGGNEQFF.

The chain joins TRBV2 to TRBJ1-2; tentative D call: TRBD1 (6 bases). The ends were cut back, 7 bases at V and 5 bases at J, with 23 bases in the middle. The CDR3 spans 16 residues. Germline CDR1 reads SNHLY; CDR2 reads FYNNEI. The chain's CDR3 is CASTDGSTGFPYGYTF. Here the CDR3 DNA reads TGTGCCAGCACCGATGGATCCACAGGGTTTCCGTATGGCTACACCTTC.

This sequence joins TRBV6-5 and TRBJ1-1, with 7 bases identical to TRBD1. The CDR3 covers 15 residues. Germline CDR1 and CDR2: MNHEY and SVGAGI. V shed 1 base, J shed 2 bases, and the junction held 4 bases outside the gene matches. CDR3 sequence reads: CASSYWGQRNTEAFF. The CDR3 DNA reads as TGTGCCAGCAGTTACTGGGGACAGAGAAACACTGAAGCTTTCTTT.

Comments on this clone: The sample has other DNA sequences that encode this CDR3 too. Here the CDR3 DNA reads TGTGCCAGCAGCTTAGCGGGGGGTTACGAGCAGTACTTC. Translated, it gives CASSLAGGYEQYF. The chain employs TRBV7-3 and TRBJ2-7; 8 bases agree with TRBD2. V was clipped by 2 bases and J by 4 bases; unmatched bases: 1. The germline V gene has CDR1 SGHTA and CDR2 FQGTGA. The CDR3 is 13 amino acids.

J is TRBJ1-2 and V is TRBV5-4, with TRBD1 matching 10 bases. Trimming took 2 bases from V and 4 from J; bases not matched to a gene: 5. Germline V CDR1 and CDR2: SGHNT, YYREEE (reference sequence). The CDR3 runs 15 residues. CDR3 amino acids: CASSFRDRGSYGYTF. As DNA, the CDR3 is TGTGCCAGCAGCTTCCGGGACAGGGGTAGCTATGGCTACACCTTC.

The gene calls are TRBV28 and TRBJ1-1; maybe TRBD1 (6 bases). V was pared by 6 bases and J by 4 bases, with 18 bases between. Germline CDR1 reads MDHEN; CDR2 reads SYDVKM. This CDR3 comprises 15 residues. The CDR3 sequence: CASRLTGKPGTEAFF. The CDR3 DNA follows: TGTGCCAGCAGGCTGACAGGAAAACCGGGCACTGAAGCTTTCTTT.

The CDR3 DNA reads TGTGCCAGCAGCTTAAGGGCAGGGGCCCTCTACGAGCAGTACTTC. As protein: CASSLRAGALYEQYF. This chain joins TRBV7-9 and TRBJ2-7, with D tentatively TRBD1 (6 bases). Trimming pared 2 bases from V and 3 bases from J, leaving 14 bases between. The CDR3 consists of 15 residues. In germline, CDR1 is SEHNR, CDR2 FQNEAQ (reference sequence). Full variable domain (outside the CDR3, taken from reference TRBV7-9 and TRBJ2-7): DTGVSQNPRHKITKRGQNVTFRCDPISEHNRLYWYRQTLGQGPEFLTYFQNEAQLEKSRLLSDRFSAERPKGSFSTLEIQRTEQGDSAMYLCASSLRAGALYEQYFGPGTRLTVT.

V usage is TRBV7-3 and J usage is TRBJ2-5; 9 nucleotides agree with TRBD2. The J segment lost 5 bases and the V segment lost 0 bases, leaving 7 bases of the junction unmatched. The V gene's germline CDR1 is SGHTA and CDR2 FQGTGA. The CDR3 is made up of 16 amino acids. In DNA form, the CDR3 reads TGTGCCAGCAGCTTAACGGGACATGGGACTAGCGAGACCCAGTACTTC. It specifies CASSLTGHGTSETQYF.

J is TRBJ2-5 and V is TRBV6-1; 10 nucleotides line up with TRBD2. This CDR3 has 17 amino acids. Germline assignment: CDR1 MNHNS and CDR2 SASEGT. J was trimmed by 5 bases and V by 2 bases; bases with no gene match: 11. The CDR3 DNA sequence: TGTGCCAGCAGTGAATGGGTCCAGCGGGGGGGCAGGGAGACCCAGTACTTC. Its translation is CASSEWVQRGGRETQYF.